A selection of T cell receptor beta chains follows, all from one sample in a study of shared clonotypes between healthy human individuals. The assay was immunoSEQ multiplex PCR, and TCRdb's table has in-frame clones only and misses some. The table lists 600,000 to 750,000 clones, 55% to 75% of them singletons. Sequenced sample: memory CD4+ T cells sorted from blood. These TCRs come from a woman aged 30 to 39 in good health. Each CDR3 is given with its conserved first and last residue. D genes are given only for firm matches. Clone size appears in some rows only: once, few, many, or a class for an expanded clone.

clone size: -; D gene: -; J gene: TRBJ2-1; V gene: TRBV14; CDR3 protein: CASSQVNRLEQFF; CDR3 DNA: TGTGCCAGCAGCCAAGTAAACCGTTTAGAGCAGTTCTTC
clone size: many; D gene: TRBD2; J gene: TRBJ2-4; V gene: TRBV4-1; CDR3 protein: CASSQDWDTSGRARTIQYF; CDR3 DNA: TGCGCCAGCAGCCAAGATTGGGACACTAGCGGGAGGGCGCGAACCATTCAGTACTTC
clone size: -; D gene: -; J gene: TRBJ2-1; V gene: TRBV4-1; CDR3 protein: CASSQTPTQGQNEQFF; CDR3 DNA: TGCGCCAGCAGCCAGACCCCAACGCAGGGACAAAATGAGCAGTTCTTC
clone size: -; D gene: -; J gene: TRBJ1-3; V gene: TRBV27; CDR3 protein: CASSSSRGERNTIYF; CDR3 DNA: TGTGCCAGCAGTTCGTCGAGGGGGGAAAGAAACACCATATATTTT
clone size: -; D gene: -; J gene: TRBJ2-7; V gene: TRBV28; CDR3 protein: CASSLWSGVSYEQYF; CDR3 DNA: TGTGCCAGCAGTTTATGGTCGGGGGTGAGCTACGAGCAGTACTTC
clone size: once; D gene: TRBD1; J gene: TRBJ1-2; V gene: TRBV28; CDR3 protein: CASSNTGAANYGYTF; CDR3 DNA: TGTGCCAGCAGCAACACAGGGGCCGCTAACTATGGCTACACCTTC
clone size: -; D gene: TRBD1; J gene: TRBJ1-1; V gene: TRBV7-8; CDR3 protein: CASSHRDRGATEAFF; CDR3 DNA: TGTGCCAGCAGCCATCGGGACAGGGGGGCCACTGAAGCTTTCTTT
clone size: -; D gene: TRBD1; J gene: TRBJ1-4; V gene: TRBV6-5; CDR3 protein: CASRKDRGNEKLFF; CDR3 DNA: TGTGCCAGCAGGAAAGACAGGGGTAATGAAAAACTGTTTTTT
clone size: -; D gene: TRBD2; J gene: TRBJ2-3; V gene: TRBV5-1; CDR3 protein: CASKGRLAGVTDTQYF; CDR3 DNA: TGCGCCTCTAAAGGGAGACTAGCGGGAGTCACAGATACGCAGTATTTT
clone size: -; D gene: -; J gene: TRBJ1-1; V gene: TRBV18; CDR3 protein: CASSPKRETPEAFF; CDR3 DNA: TGTGCCAGCTCACCAAAAAGGGAAACCCCTGAAGCTTTCTTT
clone size: -; D gene: -; J gene: TRBJ2-4; V gene: TRBV27; CDR3 protein: CASSRSGQKNIQYF; CDR3 DNA: TGTGCCAGCAGCCGATCTGGACAGAAAAACATTCAGTACTTC
clone size: -; D gene: TRBD2; J gene: TRBJ2-1; V gene: TRBV7-7; CDR3 protein: CASSHGTNNEQFF; CDR3 DNA: TGTGCCAGCAGCCACGGGACTAACAATGAGCAGTTCTTC
clone size: -; D gene: -; J gene: TRBJ1-4; V gene: TRBV9; CDR3 protein: CASSGQINEKLFF; CDR3 DNA: TGTGCCAGCAGCGGACAGATAAATGAAAAACTGTTTTTT
clone size: once; D gene: -; J gene: TRBJ2-5; V gene: TRBV28; CDR3 protein: CASTPPGGGGLEKETQYF; CDR3 DNA: TGTGCCAGCACCCCTCCGGGTGGGGGGGGGCTGGAGAAAGAGACCCAGTACTTC
clone size: -; D gene: TRBD2; J gene: TRBJ2-5; V gene: TRBV11-2; CDR3 protein: CASSFGTSYAQETQYF; CDR3 DNA: TGTGCCAGCAGCTTCGGGACTAGCTATGCCCAAGAGACCCAGTACTTC
clone size: once; D gene: -; J gene: TRBJ2-5; V gene: TRBV5-1; CDR3 protein: CASSLGGSGSQETQYF; CDR3 DNA: TGCGCCAGCAGCTTGGGGGGCAGCGGATCGCAAGAGACCCAGTACTTC
clone size: -; D gene: TRBD1; J gene: TRBJ2-7; V gene: TRBV6-1; CDR3 protein: CASSRDRGYEQYF; CDR3 DNA: TGTGCCAGCAGCCGGGACAGGGGATACGAGCAGTACTTC
clone size: -; D gene: -; J gene: TRBJ2-7; V gene: TRBV7-9; CDR3 protein: CASSLDWGTYEQYF; CDR3 DNA: TGTGCCAGCAGCTTAGATTGGGGTACATACGAGCAGTACTTC
clone size: -; D gene: -; J gene: TRBJ2-2; V gene: TRBV7-6; CDR3 protein: CASSETIAETNTGELFF; CDR3 DNA: TGTGCCAGCAGCGAAACGATAGCGGAAACGAACACCGGGGAGCTGTTTTTT
clone size: -; D gene: -; J gene: TRBJ1-5; V gene: TRBV5-1; CDR3 protein: CASSLGDVPNQPQHF; CDR3 DNA: TGCGCCAGCAGCTTGGGGGACGTGCCAAATCAGCCCCAGCATTTT
clone size: -; D gene: TRBD1; J gene: TRBJ2-7; V gene: TRBV11-2; CDR3 protein: CASSLGGDSSYEQYF; CDR3 DNA: TGTGCCAGCAGCTTAGGTGGGGACAGCTCCTACGAGCAGTACTTC
clone size: -; D gene: -; J gene: TRBJ2-2; V gene: TRBV2; CDR3 protein: CASSAQWGTGELFF; CDR3 DNA: TGTGCCAGCAGTGCACAGTGGGGCACCGGGGAGCTGTTTTTT
clone size: -; D gene: -; J gene: TRBJ1-6; V gene: TRBV28; CDR3 protein: CASSLPYNSPLHF; CDR3 DNA: TGTGCCAGCAGTTTACCCTATAATTCACCCCTCCACTTT
clone size: -; D gene: -; J gene: TRBJ1-5; V gene: TRBV27; CDR3 protein: CASSYRTGNQPQHF; CDR3 DNA: TGTGCCAGCAGCTATCGGACGGGGAATCAGCCCCAGCATTTT
clone size: -; D gene: -; J gene: TRBJ2-3; V gene: TRBV19; CDR3 protein: CASSRIGKVDTQYF; CDR3 DNA: TGTGCCAGTAGTAGGATCGGGAAGGTAGATACGCAGTATTTT
clone size: -; D gene: -; J gene: TRBJ2-1; V gene: TRBV5-1; CDR3 protein: CASSLPAGSYNEQFF; CDR3 DNA: TGCGCCAGCAGCTTGCCGGCGGGCTCCTACAATGAGCAGTTCTTC
clone size: -; D gene: -; J gene: TRBJ2-6; V gene: TRBV6-6; CDR3 protein: CASSYGGSSGANVLTF; CDR3 DNA: TGTGCCAGCAGTTACGGTGGGAGCTCTGGGGCCAACGTCCTGACTTTC
clone size: few; D gene: -; J gene: TRBJ2-2; V gene: TRBV6-1; CDR3 protein: CASRRSHTGELFF; CDR3 DNA: TGTGCCAGCAGACGGTCTCACACCGGGGAGCTGTTTTTT
clone size: many; D gene: TRBD2; J gene: TRBJ2-1; V gene: TRBV6-4; CDR3 protein: CASSGVAGAGGLNEQFF; CDR3 DNA: TGTGCCAGCAGTGGGGTAGCGGGAGCAGGGGGACTCAATGAGCAGTTCTTC
clone size: -; D gene: -; J gene: TRBJ2-3; V gene: TRBV4-2; CDR3 protein: CASRGDSADTQYF; CDR3 DNA: TGTGCCAGCAGGGGAGATTCGGCAGATACGCAGTATTTT
clone size: -; D gene: TRBD2; J gene: TRBJ2-7; V gene: TRBV10-2; CDR3 protein: CASSGLGSGEQYF; CDR3 DNA: TGTGCCAGCTCGGGACTAGGCAGTGGTGAGCAGTACTTC
clone size: -; D gene: -; J gene: TRBJ1-1; V gene: TRBV7-3; CDR3 protein: CASSSENTEAFF; CDR3 DNA: TGTGCCAGCAGCTCAGAGAACACTGAAGCTTTCTTT
clone size: -; D gene: -; J gene: TRBJ2-5; V gene: TRBV29-1; CDR3 protein: CSVVVVQVTQYF; CDR3 DNA: TGCAGCGTTGTAGTGGTGCAGGTGACCCAGTACTTC
clone size: -; D gene: -; J gene: TRBJ2-1; V gene: TRBV5-4; CDR3 protein: CASSLVDSPNEQFF; CDR3 DNA: TGTGCCAGCAGCTTGGTAGACAGCCCCAATGAGCAGTTCTTC
clone size: -; D gene: TRBD1; J gene: TRBJ1-5; V gene: TRBV19; CDR3 protein: CASSRTGGRAPHF; CDR3 DNA: TGTGCCAGTAGTAGAACAGGGGGCCGGGCTCCGCATTTT
clone size: -; D gene: -; J gene: TRBJ2-5; V gene: TRBV18; CDR3 protein: CASSPRTGQETQYF; CDR3 DNA: TGTGCCAGCTCACCACGAACGGGGCAAGAGACCCAGTACTTC
clone size: -; D gene: -; J gene: TRBJ1-2; V gene: TRBV7-9; CDR3 protein: CASSPTALNYGYTF; CDR3 DNA: TGTGCCAGCAGCCCAACGGCCCTGAACTATGGCTACACCTTC
clone size: -; D gene: -; J gene: TRBJ2-7; V gene: TRBV11-3; CDR3 protein: CASSLHGSSYEQYF; CDR3 DNA: TGTGCCAGCAGCTTACACGGGAGCTCCTACGAGCAGTACTTC
clone size: -; D gene: -; J gene: TRBJ2-2; V gene: TRBV5-4; CDR3 protein: CASSPGRMNTGELFF; CDR3 DNA: TGTGCCAGCAGCCCGGGCCGGATGAACACCGGGGAGCTGTTTTTT
clone size: -; D gene: TRBD1; J gene: TRBJ1-3; V gene: TRBV19; CDR3 protein: CASSPGQGYSGNTIYF; CDR3 DNA: TGTGCCAGTAGTCCGGGACAGGGCTACTCTGGAAACACCATATATTTT
clone size: -; D gene: TRBD1; J gene: TRBJ1-1; V gene: TRBV5-4; CDR3 protein: CASSGQDWGTEAFF; CDR3 DNA: TGTGCCAGCAGCGGACAGGATTGGGGCACTGAAGCTTTCTTT
clone size: -; D gene: TRBD1; J gene: TRBJ1-2; V gene: TRBV4-1; CDR3 protein: CASSHQTGGGGYTF; CDR3 DNA: TGCGCCAGCAGCCACCAAACAGGGGGTGGTGGCTACACCTTC
clone size: few; D gene: -; J gene: TRBJ2-7; V gene: TRBV5-1; CDR3 protein: CASSTGTENSYEQYF; CDR3 DNA: TGCGCCAGCAGCACCGGGACGGAGAACTCCTACGAGCAGTACTTC
clone size: few; D gene: TRBD2; J gene: TRBJ2-3; V gene: TRBV5-1; CDR3 protein: CASSSPGTSGRAEDTQYF; CDR3 DNA: TGCGCCAGCAGCTCACCCGGGACTAGCGGGAGGGCCGAAGATACGCAGTATTTT
clone size: -; D gene: -; J gene: TRBJ1-3; V gene: TRBV15; CDR3 protein: CATSRVGAGNTIYF; CDR3 DNA: TGTGCCACCAGCAGAGTAGGGGCTGGAAACACCATATATTTT